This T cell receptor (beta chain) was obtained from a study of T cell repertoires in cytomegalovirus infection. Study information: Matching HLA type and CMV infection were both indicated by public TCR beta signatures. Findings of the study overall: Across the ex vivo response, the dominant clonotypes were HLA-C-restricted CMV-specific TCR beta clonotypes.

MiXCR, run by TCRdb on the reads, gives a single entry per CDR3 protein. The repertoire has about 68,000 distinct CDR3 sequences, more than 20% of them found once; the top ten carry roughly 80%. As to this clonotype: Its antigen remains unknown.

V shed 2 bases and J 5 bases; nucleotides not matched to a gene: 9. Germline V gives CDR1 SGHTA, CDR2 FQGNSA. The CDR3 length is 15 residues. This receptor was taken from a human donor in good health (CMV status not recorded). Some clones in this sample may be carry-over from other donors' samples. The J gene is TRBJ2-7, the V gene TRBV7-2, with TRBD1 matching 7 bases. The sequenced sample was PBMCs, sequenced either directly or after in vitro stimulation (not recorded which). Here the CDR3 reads CASSLTGASPNEQYF. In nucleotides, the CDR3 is TGTGCCAGCAGCTTAACAGGGGCGAGCCCCAACGAGCAGTACTTC.